These 3 T cell receptor beta chains were all obtained from the same sample, sequenced in a study of beta chain features in type 1 diabetes. Study outcomes and limitations: People with Type 1 diabetes carried modestly yet significantly shorter TCRB CDR3s in all four CD4+ subsets.

Expressed TCRB transcripts were sequenced, since all the RNA that had been isolated was reverse transcribed. TCRdb keeps only in-frame clones here, not all; method: immunoSEQ multiplex PCR. The data show hundreds of thousands of clones, around 15% seen once. These receptors have no known antigen. Source material: naive CD4+ T cells from blood. The receptor set was obtained from a man aged 18 to 30 with type 1 diabetes.

The chain is built from TRBV10-3 and TRBJ2-7, with TRBD1 matching 8 bases. There are 14 residues in the CDR3. Looked up from germline, CDR1 is ENHRY and CDR2 is SYGVKD. The junction had 3 bases not matched to a gene; V was cut back by 5 bases and J by 0 bases. The chain's CDR3 is CAISNRGDSYEQYF. The CDR3 nucleotides are TGTGCCATCAGTAACAGGGGGGACTCCTACGAGCAGTACTTC.

The V and J genes are TRBV27 and TRBJ1-5; 8 bases line up with TRBD1. The CDR3 is made up of 15 amino acids. Germline assignment: CDR1 MNHEY and CDR2 SMNVEV (reference sequence). The ends lost 6 bases at V and 4 bases at J; junction bases unmatched: 8. The CDR3: CASRPQGVGNQPQHF. The CDR3 coding sequence is TGTGCCAGCAGGCCACAGGGGGTAGGTAATCAGCCCCAGCATTTT.

The chain uses TRBV18 and TRBJ1-6, with TRBD1 identical over 12 bases. This CDR3 has 16 amino acids. Germline CDR1 and CDR2: KGHSH and LQKENI. After removal of 3 bases from V and 11 bases from J, the junction contained 8 bases not matched to a gene. CDR3 sequence reads: CASSPGQGAPGTPLHF. As DNA, the CDR3 is TGTGCCAGCTCACCGGGACAGGGGGCGCCGGGAACACCCCTCCACTTT. Using reference TRBV18 and TRBJ1-6 for the parts outside the CDR3, the full variable domain is NAGVMQNPRHLVRRRGQEARLRCSPMKGHSHVYWYRQLPEEGLKFMVYLQKENIIDESGMPKERFSAEFPKEGPSILRIQQVVRGDSAAYFCASSPGQGAPGTPLHFGNGTRLTVT.